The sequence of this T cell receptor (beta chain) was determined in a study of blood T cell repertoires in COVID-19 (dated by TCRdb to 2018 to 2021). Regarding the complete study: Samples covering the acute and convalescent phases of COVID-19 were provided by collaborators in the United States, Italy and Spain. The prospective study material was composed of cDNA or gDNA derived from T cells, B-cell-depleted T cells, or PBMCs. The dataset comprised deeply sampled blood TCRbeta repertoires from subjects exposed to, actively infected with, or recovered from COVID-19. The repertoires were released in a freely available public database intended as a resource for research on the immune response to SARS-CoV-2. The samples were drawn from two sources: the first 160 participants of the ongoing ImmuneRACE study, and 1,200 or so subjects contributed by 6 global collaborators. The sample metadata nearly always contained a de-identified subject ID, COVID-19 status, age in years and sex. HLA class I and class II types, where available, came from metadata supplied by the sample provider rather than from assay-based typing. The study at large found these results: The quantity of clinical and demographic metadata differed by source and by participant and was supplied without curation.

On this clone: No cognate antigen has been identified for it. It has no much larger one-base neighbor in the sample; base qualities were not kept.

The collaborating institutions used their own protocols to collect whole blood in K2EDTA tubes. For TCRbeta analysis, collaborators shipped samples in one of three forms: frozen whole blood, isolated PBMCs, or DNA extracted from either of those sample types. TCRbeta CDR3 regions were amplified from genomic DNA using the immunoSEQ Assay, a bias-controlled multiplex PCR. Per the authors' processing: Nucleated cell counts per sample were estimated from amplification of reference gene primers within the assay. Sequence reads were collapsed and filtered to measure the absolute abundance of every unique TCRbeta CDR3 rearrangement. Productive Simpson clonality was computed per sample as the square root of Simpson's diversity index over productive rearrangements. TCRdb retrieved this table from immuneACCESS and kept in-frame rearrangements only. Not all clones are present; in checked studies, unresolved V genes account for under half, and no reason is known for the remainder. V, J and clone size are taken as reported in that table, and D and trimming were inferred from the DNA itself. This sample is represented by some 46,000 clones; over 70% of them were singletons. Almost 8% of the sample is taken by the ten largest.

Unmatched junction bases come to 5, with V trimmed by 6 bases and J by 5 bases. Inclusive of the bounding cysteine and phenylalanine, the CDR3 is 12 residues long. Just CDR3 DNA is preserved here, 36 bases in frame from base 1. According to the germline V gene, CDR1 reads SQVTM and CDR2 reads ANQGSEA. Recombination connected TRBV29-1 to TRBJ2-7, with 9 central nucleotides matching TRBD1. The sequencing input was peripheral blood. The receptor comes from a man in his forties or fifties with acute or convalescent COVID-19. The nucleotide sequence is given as TGCAGCGTCGGACGGGACAGGGACGAGCAGTACTTC. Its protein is CSVGRDRDEQYF.